The TCR beta chain under discussion was sequenced for a study of molecular identifiers for immune sequencing clone quantification. Findings and limits, study-wide: Jurkat TCR RNA spiked in from one cell could reportedly be detected among about 1.1 million naive cells.

This clonotype was recorded many times. Its matching antigen is unknown. Sorted naive CD8 T cells were those defined as CD8+CD4-CCR7+CD45RA+. V was pared by 0 bases and J by 4 bases, with 9 bases between. The CDR3 has 13 residues. Germline V gives CDR1 GTSNPN, CDR2 SVGIG (reference sequence). Methods described previously, with TCR primers listed, were used for bulk TCR libraries. TCRdb recomputed calls from the PCR reads with MiXCR, one row per CDR3 protein. Of about 330,000 distinct CDR3 sequences listed, roughly 23% are singletons. The chain carries TRBV30 and TRBJ1-1; no firm D call. Sequenced input: naive CD8+ T cells from blood, with Jurkat cell RNA spiked in. The subset: FACS-sorted CD8+CD4-CCR7+CD45RA+ naive T cells. The origin of this receptor is a human donor in good health. Some libraries in this study had Jurkat cell RNA spiked in. CDR3 loop: CAWSVTGPTEAFF. As DNA, the CDR3 is TGTGCCTGGAGTGTAACCGGGCCCACTGAAGCTTTCTTT.